This T cell receptor (beta chain) was documented in a study of T-cell reconstitution after alpha-beta-depleted transplantation in children. Study-wide results and caveats: Where some patients showed high TCRbeta diversity at day 60, it came from recipient T cells and thymic progenitors that had survived. The authors attributed T-cell counts and diversity one year after transplant mostly to newly produced T cells. In patients about two months after transplant, alpha-beta T cells reportedly arose from several hundred expanded graft clones.

CDR3 length: 16 amino acids. The germline V gene encodes CDR1 WNHNN and CDR2 SYGVQD (reference sequence). The junction had 4 bases not matched to a gene; V was cut back by 2 bases and J by 6 bases. Construction of the TCRbeta library involved unique molecular identifiers. TCRdb reprocessed the PCR reads with MiXCR, giving one entry per CDR3 protein. The sample has about 440,000 distinct CDR3 sequences; 43% are singletons. Comments on this clonotype: What it recognizes is unknown.

The TCR was taken from a girl aged 2-10 years with aplastic anemia, due to receive a stem cell transplant. The rearrangement joins TRBV10-1 to TRBJ2-2; 12 nucleotides align to TRBD2. The sequencing here drew on PBMCs, taken before TCRalphabeta/CD19-depleted stem cell transplant. The CDR3, as DNA: TGCGCCAGCAGTGAGACGACTAGCGGGAGTTCCGGGGAGCTGTTTTTT. It specifies CASSETTSGSSGELFF.